This T cell receptor beta chain was profiled in a study of blood T cell repertoires in COVID-19. Overall study: COVID-19 samples from acute and convalescent phases originated in the United States, Italy and Spain. PBMCs, B-cell-depleted T cells, or T cells provided the cDNA or gDNA that made up the material.

As handled by the study authors: How many nucleated cells were present was estimated from reference gene primer amplification. Using immunoSEQ multiplex PCR, the repertoire was profiled, and TCRdb retains in-frame clones only, with some absent. Clone size and the V and J calls come from that table; the DNA yielded D and trimming. This sample has 300,000 to 350,000 clones; around four fifths occur once, and the top ten carry about 3%. The CDR3 sequence is 14 residues long. The V gene lost 0 bases and the J gene lost 11 bases, with 17 bases spanning the gap. CDR1 is SGHRS and CDR2 is YFSETQ in the germline V gene.

The chain combines TRBV5-1 with TRBJ1-1; D call uncertain. The receptor comes from a man younger than 45 with active or convalescent COVID-19. Sequenced sample: peripheral blood. As DNA, the CDR3 is TGCGCCAGCAGCTTGGGAGAGCAACGCTACAGTGCTTTCTTT. As protein: CASSLGEQRYSAFF.